These T cell receptor beta chains were read from a single sample in a study of molecular identifiers for immune sequencing clone quantification. TCRdb reprocessed the PCR reads via MiXCR and lists one record per CDR3 protein. This sample has 600,000 to 650,000 distinct CDR3 sequences, with about 20% found just once. The sample taken for sequencing was naive CD8+ T cells from blood, with Jurkat cell RNA spiked in. Source of these receptors: a human donor in good health. Some libraries in this study had Jurkat cell RNA spiked in. CDR3s include the opening cysteine and the closing phenylalanine or tryptophan.

CDR3 protein: CASSLSGRGGGPGANVLTF
V gene: TRBV27
CDR3 length: 19

CDR3 protein: CASSFRTGPTRAANQPQHF
V gene: TRBV28
CDR3 length: 19

CDR3 protein: CASSSMTLGADTQYF
V gene: TRBV12-3/TRBV12-4
CDR3 length: 15

CDR3 protein: CASSAHRDRAFNTEAFF
V gene: TRBV9
CDR3 length: 17

CDR3 protein: CASSYGQLETQYF
V gene: TRBV6-2/TRBV6-3
CDR3 length: 13

CDR3 protein: CSATDSSSPTYEQYF
V gene: TRBV20-1
CDR3 length: 15

CDR3 protein: CASSVGTEAYEQYF
V gene: TRBV9
CDR3 length: 14

CDR3 protein: CASRKESETQYF
V gene: TRBV2
CDR3 length: 12

CDR3 protein: CASSYSGGTRGYTF
V gene: TRBV6-5
CDR3 length: 14

CDR3 protein: CAWSVHMSSHYGYTF
V gene: TRBV30
CDR3 length: 15

CDR3 protein: CASSYVRGGTEAFF
V gene: TRBV6-2/TRBV6-3
CDR3 length: 14